Included here is one TCR beta chain sequence, with context. J lost 1 base, V lost 0 bases, and 2 bases had no gene match. From germline, CDR1 is LGHDT and CDR2 YNNKEL (reference sequence). This CDR3 is built from 16 residues. Regions amplified from RNA transcripts were the TCR beta CDR3 regions. First-round RT-PCR with HTBI primers amplified the TCR CDR3 region. TCRdb re-derived calls from the multiplex PCR reads in MiXCR, one entry per CDR3 protein. The sample holds 600,000 to 650,000 distinct CDR3 sequences, less than 25% seen once. This sample is part of a study of T cells in Graves' hyperthyroidism and ophthalmopathy.

The clonotype originates from a man aged 25-40 years with Graves' ophthalmopathy. V usage is TRBV3-1 and J usage is TRBJ2-3, with 9 positions matching TRBD2. What was sequenced was blood. The CDR3 sequence is CASSQDWTSGTDTQYF. CDR3 nucleotide sequence: TGTGCCAGCAGCCAAGATTGGACTAGCGGCACAGATACGCAGTATTTT.